This T cell receptor beta chain was identified during a study of spatial heterogeneity in lung cancer. Study outcomes and limitations: Counts of expanded alpha and beta TCRs within tumors tracked the tumor nonsynonymous mutation count.

This clonotype was recorded at least ten times. Its antigen is still unknown. The study tagged each TCR cDNA molecule with a unique molecular identifier. Each CDR3 protein is one row after TCRdb ran MiXCR on the 5' RACE reads. The sample contains about 3,600 distinct CDR3 sequences, about 15% of which appear only once. Germline V lookup: CDR1 SEHNR, CDR2 FQNEAQ (reference sequence). The CDR3 sequence is 17 residues long. Trimming pared 5 bases from V and 4 bases from J, leaving 23 bases between. Time point in this sample: sample taken at primary tumor resection. This chain links TRBV7-9 with TRBJ2-5; TRBD1 might be the D (6 bases). The TCR sequence derives from a female donor with early-stage non-small cell lung cancer. Sequencing was performed on lung tumor tissue, taken at surgery. The CDR3 bases are TGTGCCAGCAGCCCAGTTTTAGGACAGATGGCCGGAGAGACCCAGTACTTC. Its translation is CASSPVLGQMAGETQYF.